This TCR beta chain was sequenced for a study of regulatory T cells in long-lasting Graves disease. Germline V lookup: CDR1 MNHEY, CDR2 SVGAGI. CDR3 size: 15 residues. V was clipped by 2 bases and J by 7 bases; unmatched bases: 4. This clonotype has ten or more counts. The target antigen is unknown. Findings and limits, study-wide: Favored gene segments in persistent disease were TRBV28, TRBJ1-2 and TRBJ2-5.

With iRepertoire HTBI primers and Arm-PCR of CDR3 regions, TCR beta libraries were built. TCRdb re-called the multiplex PCR reads through MiXCR, storing one row per CDR3 protein. The repertoire holds 550,000 or so distinct CDR3 sequences, 12% seen once, with 8.9% in the top ten. Time point indicated: newly diagnosed GD, antithyroid drugs for less than 3 months. The TCR library was made from RNA that had been extracted from PBMCs in TRIzol. This same sample was also taken into another study, of T cells in Graves' hyperthyroidism and ophthalmopathy.

The chain uses TRBV6-5 and TRBJ2-2, with 10 bases aligning to TRBD1. The clonotype originates from a woman in her twenties or thirties with Graves disease. Sequenced material: peripheral blood mononuclear cells (PBMCs), taken at new diagnosis, from a patient treated with antithyroid drugs. The CDR3 reads CASSYLDRGRGELFF. CDR3 in DNA: TGTGCCAGCAGTTACCTCGACAGGGGGCGCGGGGAGCTGTTTTTT.